This T cell receptor (beta chain) was observed in a study of naive and memory T cell subsets. Findings of the study overall: Possibly reflecting memory cells re-expressing CD45RA, a few larger clonotypes occurred in naive repertoires, especially CD8. Activation and differentiation may alter RNA-based TCR counts. In naive cells, over 90% of TCR sequences were seen only once.

An equimolar mix of two oligonucleotides served as the beta constant-region primer for TRBC1 and TRBC2. The ligated cDNA underwent four PCR rounds using SP2 and nested alpha and beta constant-region primers. A 12-nucleotide UMI and the SP2 primer were added to the cDNA 3' end by oligonucleotide ligation. TCRdb reprocessed the UMI-ligation and nested PCR reads with MiXCR, giving one entry per CDR3 protein. This table has around 83,000 distinct CDR3 sequences, approximately 10% appearing once. CDR3 length: 13 residues. The V gene's germline CDR1 is DFQATT and CDR2 SNEGSKA (reference sequence). Trimming removed 5 bases from V and 0 bases from J, with 10 bases in between. A remark on this clonotype: The antigen is not known.

The origin of this receptor is a human donor in good health. What was sequenced was naive CD4+ T cells from blood. This chain uses TRBV20-1 with TRBJ1-2, with no clear D. CDR3 sequence (DNA): TGCAGTGCTTCAGTTGGTACTAACTATGGCTACACCTTC. Encoded protein: CSASVGTNYGYTF.